The present TCR beta chain was sequenced within a study of STAT3 mutations in large granular lymphocyte leukemia. Study background: Over half of T-LGLL patients had one or more immunosuppressive regimens. Study results and caveats: TCR clonotype switching after therapy occurred in about 30% of the 18 patients. Treatment regimens differed across patients between samplings. Every T-LGLL patient had at least one immunodominant TCRbeta clonotype. Clonal expansion was inferred from other time points because no sample existed at each clone's first appearance.

Sequencing used immunoSEQ multiplex PCR; TCRdb keeps in-frame clones, though not all of them. The table has roughly 30,000 clones, roughly 80% seen once. As regards this clone: Its antigen remains unidentified.

The CDR3 runs 14 residues. V was shortened by 1 base and J by 6 bases, with 10 bases between the two germline ends. Germline values: CDR1 LNHDA, CDR2 SQIVND (reference sequence). The sequence was obtained from a woman in her forties or fifties with T-cell large granular lymphocyte leukemia. Some clones in this sample may be carry-over from other donors' samples. The sample consisted of peripheral blood mononuclear cells. This chain connects TRBV19 to TRBJ2-1; D might be TRBD2 (5 bases). The CDR3: CASSIGDSVNEQFF. CDR3 coding DNA: TGTGCCAGTAGTATAGGGGATAGCGTCAATGAGCAGTTCTTC.